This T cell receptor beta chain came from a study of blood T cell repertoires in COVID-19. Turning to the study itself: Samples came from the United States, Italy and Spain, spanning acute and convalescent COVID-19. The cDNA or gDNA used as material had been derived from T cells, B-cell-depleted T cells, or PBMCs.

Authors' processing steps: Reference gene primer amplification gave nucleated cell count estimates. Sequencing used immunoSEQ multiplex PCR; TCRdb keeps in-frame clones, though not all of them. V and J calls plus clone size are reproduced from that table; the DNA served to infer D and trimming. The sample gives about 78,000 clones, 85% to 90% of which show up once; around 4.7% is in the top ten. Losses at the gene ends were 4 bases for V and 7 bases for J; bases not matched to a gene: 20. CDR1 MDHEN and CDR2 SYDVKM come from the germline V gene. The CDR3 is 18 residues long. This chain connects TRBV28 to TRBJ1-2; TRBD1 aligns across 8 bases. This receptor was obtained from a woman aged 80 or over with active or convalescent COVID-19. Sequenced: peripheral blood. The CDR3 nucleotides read TGTGCCAGCAGTTCCACAATCACACTGACAGGGGCCGCGGGTGGCTACACCTTC. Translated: CASSSTITLTGAAGGYTF.